One sample yielded the 26 T cell receptor beta chains listed below, sequenced in a study of radiation and T cells in renal cell carcinoma. The sample's time point: blood 2 weeks post-SBRT. Noted treatment: 15 Gy SBRT to primary tumor, nephrectomy 4 weeks later. Clones were sequenced by immunoSEQ multiplex PCR, and TCRdb holds only the in-frame ones, with some missing. The profile covers around 120,000 clones, with approximately 75% appearing a single time and approximately 2% taken by the ten largest. Here the sequenced sample was blood, taken from a patient whose treatment included radiotherapy and nephrectomy. Source of these receptors: a woman aged 55-69 years with renal cell carcinoma.

This chain joins TRBV6-1 and TRBJ2-1, with D unresolved. The CDR3 loop spans 15 amino acids. V shed 1 base and J shed 1 base, with 8 bases lying between them. Germline-derived CDR1 and CDR2 are MNHNS and SASEGT. The CDR3 region has the DNA TGTGCCAGCAGTGAAGGGGCGATATCCTACAATGAGCAGTTCTTC. Its protein product is CASSEGAISYNEQFF.

DNA for the CDR3: TGTGCCAGCAGTATACACAGGGGTGTGCAGCCCCAGCATTTT. Encoded protein: CASSIHRGVQPQHF. V usage is TRBV28 and J usage is TRBJ1-5; 7 bases agree with TRBD1. Trimming removed 5 bases from V and 7 bases from J; junction bases left unmatched: 8. CDR1 and CDR2 (germline): MDHEN, SYDVKM. This CDR3 comprises 14 residues.

This clone showed up just a few times. The rearrangement joins TRBV15 to TRBJ1-6; D gene uncertain. Germline V gene sequence: CDR1 LNHNV, CDR2 YYDKDF (reference sequence). The V and J ends lost 1 base and 0 bases respectively, with 10 bases between them. The length of the CDR3 is 17 residues. Here the CDR3 DNA reads TGTGCCACCAGCAGAGGAGTTTCCAGCTCCTATAATTCACCCCTCCACTTT. As protein: CATSRGVSSSYNSPLHF. The entire variable domain, with the rest obtained from reference TRBV15 and TRBJ1-6, is as follows: DAMVIQNPRYQVTQFGKPVTLSCSQTLNHNVMYWYQQKSSQAPKLLFHYYDKDFNNEADTPDNFQSRRPNTSFCFLDIRSPGLGDTAMYLCATSRGVSSSYNSPLHFGNGTRLTVT.

The chain links TRBV5-8 to TRBJ2-1, with TRBD2 identical over 9 bases. The germline V gene has CDR1 SGHTS and CDR2 YDEGEE. This CDR3 has 14 amino acids. The V gene end was trimmed by 1 base and the J gene end by 6 bases; junction bases not matched to a gene: 2. The CDR3 bases are TGTGCCAGCAGCTTGCTAGCGGGAATCAATGAGCAGTTCTTC. Its protein product is CASSLLAGINEQFF.

This CDR3 is CASSQDLKDTEAFF. The CDR3 nucleotides read TGTGCCAGCAGCCAAGATCTTAAGGACACTGAAGCTTTCTTT. The rearrangement links TRBV4-2 to TRBJ1-1, with no clear D. Trimming left V 0 bases short and J 3 bases short, with 8 bases between. The CDR3 is made up of 14 amino acids. CDR1 LGHNA and CDR2 YNFKEQ come from the germline V gene.

V gene TRBV9 combines with J gene TRBJ1-1; 8 bases agree with TRBD1. The CDR3 sequence is 17 residues long. Germline V lookup: CDR1 SGDLS, CDR2 YYNGEE. V dropped 5 bases and J dropped 0; count of bases not matched to a gene: 12. DNA for the CDR3: TGTGCCAGCAGTAAAACAGGGGGAAGAATCGTGAACACTGAAGCTTTCTTT. It specifies CASSKTGGRIVNTEAFF.

In this sample, this clone turned up a few times. The CDR3 sequence: CASSGLRAEAFF. The CDR3, as DNA: TGTGCCAGCAGTGGATTGAGAGCTGAAGCTTTCTTT. The chain links TRBV28 to TRBJ1-1; D gene ambiguous. V gave up 5 bases and J gave up 6 bases, with 10 bases separating them. Germline V gene lookup returns CDR1 MDHEN and CDR2 SYDVKM. This CDR3 is built from 12 residues.

This CDR3 reads CASRSTRASNEKLFF. CDR3 in DNA: TGTGCCAGCAGGTCAACCAGGGCTTCTAATGAAAAACTGTTTTTT. This chain connects TRBV27 to TRBJ1-4; possible D gene TRBD1, 5 bases. Germline assignment: CDR1 MNHEY and CDR2 SMNVEV (reference sequence). V lost 6 bases to trimming and J lost 3 bases, with 14 bases between them. CDR3 length: 15 residues.

The chain carries TRBV7-8 and TRBJ2-7; 8 bases match TRBD2. In germline, CDR1 is SGHVS, CDR2 FQNEAQ. The CDR3 has 16 residues. The V segment lost 4 bases and the J segment 5 bases; nucleotides outside the gene matches: 13. In DNA form, the CDR3 reads TGTGCCAGCAGCTCTCTTTTGGAGCGGGAGAGCAACGAGCAGTACTTC. Amino acid sequence: CASSSLLERESNEQYF.

The rearrangement links TRBV15 to TRBJ1-5; no clear D. Per germline, CDR1 LNHNV and CDR2 YYDKDF (reference sequence). Trimming took 1 base from V and 7 from J, leaving 17 bases between them. The CDR3 length is 16 residues. The CDR3, as DNA: TGTGCCACCAGCAGAGGCGGTCTGACGGCTGGGCAGCCCCAGCATTTT. Protein sequence: CATSRGGLTAGQPQHF.

This clone was counted a single time. The genes are TRBV5-4 and TRBJ1-2; tentative D call: TRBD1 (5 bases). Germline CDR1 SGHNT, CDR2 YYREEE (reference sequence). Trimming removed 2 bases at V and 4 bases at J, with 24 bases between. CDR3 size: 18 residues. The CDR3 protein is CASSFSLGKPGPRYGYTF. Written as DNA, the CDR3 is TGTGCCAGCAGCTTCTCACTGGGGAAGCCGGGACCACGCTATGGCTACACCTTC.

The sample holds a few counts of this clone. V and J are TRBV9 and TRBJ2-2; TRBD2 matches 10 bases. Losses at the gene ends were 5 bases for V and 3 bases for J; bases not matched to a gene: 10. The CDR3 runs 17 residues. From germline, CDR1 is SGDLS and CDR2 YYNGEE. CDR3 nucleotide sequence: TGTGCCAGCAGTTCCACGGGTAGCGGGGGGTACACCGGGGAGCTGTTTTTT. It is translated as CASSSTGSGGYTGELFF.

The chain uses TRBV6-1 and TRBJ2-5; D ambiguous. V lost 4 bases, J lost 2 bases, and 8 bases lay in between. The CDR3 length is 13 residues. In germline, CDR1 is MNHNS, CDR2 SASEGT. As DNA, the CDR3 is TGTGCCAGCAGTGTGGGCCCTCAAGAGACCCAGTACTTC. It yields the protein CASSVGPQETQYF.

This clone was detected only once. The rearrangement links TRBV6-5 to TRBJ2-5; D might be TRBD1 (6 bases). The tail of the sequence fits TRBJ2-7 better, so the J call may be wrong. The CDR3 sequence is 12 residues long. Germline CDR1 MNHEY, CDR2 SVGAGI. DNA for the CDR3: TGTGCCACACGGGGACAAAACTACGAGCAGTACTTC. The encoded protein is CATRGQNYEQYF.

This chain links TRBV5-8 with TRBJ1-3; a possible D gene is TRBD1 (5 bases). Trimming removed 4 bases at V and 0 bases at J, with 11 bases between. The CDR3 totals 15 residues. CDR1 SGHTS and CDR2 YDEGEE come from the germline V gene. CDR3 loop: CASSIAGFSGNTIYF. Written as DNA, the CDR3 is TGTGCCAGCAGCATAGCAGGGTTCTCTGGAAACACCATATATTTT.

V and J are TRBV29-1 and TRBJ2-7; 8 nucleotides match TRBD2. The V gene's germline CDR1 is SQVTM and CDR2 ANQGSEA. Losses at the gene ends were 4 bases for V and 5 bases for J; bases not matched to a gene: 13. The CDR3 runs 15 residues. The CDR3 nucleotides read TGCAGCGTTGTGGTGGGACCTAGCGGGTCCAACGAGCAGTACTTC. Amino acids: CSVVVGPSGSNEQYF.

This clone appeared once. The gene calls are TRBV6-6 and TRBJ2-7, with 10 bases matching TRBD1. The trim removed 6 bases at V and 2 bases at J, leaving 7 bases unmatched. The CDR3 has 15 residues. Germline CDR1 MNHNY, CDR2 SVGAGI (reference sequence). The CDR3 nucleotides are TGTGCCAGCAGGAGCGGACAGGGGGAACCCTACGAGCAGTACTTC. This sequence encodes CASRSGQGEPYEQYF.

DNA of the CDR3: TGTGCCAGCAGACGGACAGGGCGGGAGCAGTACTTC. This sequence encodes CASRRTGREQYF. The chain recombines TRBV6-5 with TRBJ2-5; weak D call: TRBD1 (8 bases). The CDR3 is 12 residues long. Trimming left V 6 bases short and J 11 bases short, with 16 bases between. The germline V gene encodes CDR1 MNHEY and CDR2 SVGAGI.

V and J are TRBV6-6 and TRBJ1-4; D is perhaps TRBD1 (5 bases). Per the germline V gene, CDR1 is MNHNY and CDR2 is SVGAGI (reference sequence). V was pared by 2 bases and J by 4 bases, with 11 bases between. The CDR3 loop spans 15 amino acids. CDR3 sequence reads: CASSYGPGGNEKLFF. CDR3 DNA sequence: TGTGCCAGCAGTTACGGACCGGGGGGTAATGAAAAACTGTTTTTT.

The chain links TRBV6-6 to TRBJ1-2; D remains ambiguous. The CDR3 totals 14 residues. Trimming took 7 bases from V and 3 from J, leaving 15 bases between them. Germline V lookup: CDR1 MNHNY, CDR2 SVGAGI (reference sequence). Here the CDR3 reads CASMDGPGDYGYTF. The CDR3 region has the DNA TGTGCCAGCATGGACGGACCCGGGGACTATGGCTACACCTTC.

V and J are TRBV7-2 and TRBJ1-1; tentative D call: TRBD1 (5 bases). Germline V gene lookup returns CDR1 SGHTA and CDR2 FQGNSA. Between the trimmed V and J ends, which lost 1 base and 5 bases, there was a span of 11 bases. The CDR3 is made up of 14 amino acids. CDR3 DNA sequence: TGTGCCAGCAGCTTAGGGAGGGGTGGGACTGAAGCTTTCTTT. Amino acid sequence: CASSLGRGGTEAFF.

This clone was counted a single time. Other DNA sequences from this sample encode an identical CDR3 as well. The chain employs TRBV28 and TRBJ1-6; D is perhaps TRBD1 (6 bases). The ends were cut back, 8 bases at V and 5 bases at J, with 13 bases in the middle. Germline V lookup: CDR1 MDHEN, CDR2 SYDVKM. The CDR3 extends over 14 amino acids. CDR3 in amino acids: CASSNRVNNSPLHF. As DNA, the CDR3 is TGTGCCAGCTCTAACAGGGTTAATAATTCACCCCTCCACTTT. Variable domain in full (rest from reference TRBV28 and TRBJ1-6): DVKVTQSSRYLVKRTGEKVFLECVQDMDHENMFWYRQDPGLGLRLIYFSYDVKMKEKGDIPEGYSVSREKKERFSLILESASTNQTSMYLCASSNRVNNSPLHFGNGTRLTVT.

This sequence joins TRBV7-9 and TRBJ1-4; no clear D. The ends were cut back, 3 bases at V and 3 bases at J, with 14 bases in the middle. Germline V CDR1 and CDR2: SEHNR, FQNEAQ (reference sequence). This CDR3 is built from 16 residues. CDR3 bases: TGTGCCAGCAGCTTTCACGTTTATGTGGCTAATGAAAAACTGTTTTTT. This sequence encodes CASSFHVYVANEKLFF.

The DNA of the CDR3 is TGTGCCAGCAGCCGAAACCTCTTCCCTCTTGGCGGGGGGGCCACAGATACGCAGTATTTT. Its protein is CASSRNLFPLGGGATDTQYF. This chain links TRBV14 with TRBJ2-3; TRBD2 aligns across 9 bases. Trimming at V came to 4 bases and at J to 2 bases, leaving 19 bases not matched to a gene. This CDR3 region has 20 residues. CDR1 is SGHDN, CDR2 FVKESK, per germline.

This chain links TRBV7-8 with TRBJ1-2, with 11 bases that match TRBD1. The CDR3 spans 15 residues. V gave up 5 bases and J gave up 7 bases; unmatched junction bases: 9. From germline, CDR1 is SGHVS and CDR2 FQNEAQ. In nucleotides, the CDR3 is TGTGCCAGCAGCAGTCGGACAGGGGGCGAGGGTGGCTACACCTTC. Translation gives CASSSRTGGEGGYTF.

In DNA form, the CDR3 reads TGTGCCAGCAGTACCTTAGGGTCCCAGCATTTT. Translated: CASSTLGSQHF. The chain is built from TRBV28 and TRBJ1-5; D uncertain. The CDR3 totals 11 residues. Per the germline V gene, CDR1 is MDHEN and CDR2 is SYDVKM. V was pared by 5 bases and J by 11 bases, with 10 bases between.